The 30 T cell receptor beta chains given below trace back to one sample, sequenced in a study of shared T cell receptors in the human thymus. Generated by immunoSEQ multiplex PCR, the TCRdb table keeps only in-frame clones and is missing some. The repertoire holds some 720,000 clones, around 89% seen once, with 0.0095% to 0.013% in the top ten. This sample was also put to use in a study of human thymus T cells.

Sample: thymocytes. Receptor source: a boy under three years old with a congenital heart defect.

The chain employs TRBV5-6 and TRBJ2-7, with D perhaps TRBD2 (5 bases). V was shortened by 4 bases and J by 4 bases, with 12 bases between the two germline ends. The CDR3 is 13 residues long. Germline V gene data show CDR1 as SGHDT and CDR2 as YYEEEE. The CDR3 DNA is TGTGCCAGCAGCGACCGGGGTCGATACGAGCAGTACTTC. Protein sequence: CASSDRGRYEQYF.

This rearrangement joins TRBV5-1 to TRBJ2-1; 12 nucleotides line up with TRBD2. J lost 8 bases, V lost 4 bases, and 10 bases had no gene match. CDR1 SGHRS and CDR2 YFSETQ come from the germline V gene. The CDR3 is 16 amino acids. The chain's CDR3 is CASSQTPSGRADEQFF. The CDR3, as DNA: TGCGCCAGCAGCCAAACTCCTAGCGGGAGGGCCGATGAGCAGTTCTTC.

This chain uses TRBV11-1 with TRBJ1-2; 7 bases match TRBD1. V lost 6 bases, J lost 4 bases, and 8 bases stayed unmatched. The germline CDR1 and CDR2 sequences are SGHAT and FQDESV (reference sequence). The CDR3 consists of 14 residues. The CDR3 loop is CASRPTGDFYGYTF. CDR3 DNA sequence: TGTGCCAGCAGACCTACAGGGGACTTCTATGGCTACACCTTC.

This sequence joins TRBV19 and TRBJ1-4; 7 bases line up with TRBD1. The CDR3 spans 18 residues. Germline CDR1 and CDR2: LNHDA and SQIVND (reference sequence). Unmatched junction bases numbered 10, after V lost 3 bases and J lost 0 bases. This CDR3 reads CASSMGDRGQTTNEKLFF. The CDR3 DNA is TGTGCCAGTAGTATGGGGGACAGAGGACAAACAACTAATGAAAAACTGTTTTTT. Based on the CDR3 plus reference TRBV19 and TRBJ1-4, the full variable domain is DGGITQSPKYLFRKEGQNVTLSCEQNLNHDAMYWYRQDPGQGLRLIYYSQIVNDFQKGDIAEGYSVSREKKESFPLTVTSAQKNPTAFYLCASSMGDRGQTTNEKLFFGSGTQLSVL.

The chain combines TRBV28 with TRBJ2-7, with TRBD1 matching 7 bases. J gave up 3 bases and V 5 bases, and 7 bases lay outside the gene matches. Germline CDR1 MDHEN, CDR2 SYDVKM. CDR3 length equals 14 residues. The CDR3 spells CASSDRTGLYEQYF. Written as DNA, the CDR3 is TGTGCCAGCAGTGACCGGACAGGCCTCTACGAGCAGTACTTC. Together with reference TRBV28 and TRBJ2-7, the CDR3 gives the full variable domain: DVKVTQSSRYLVKRTGEKVFLECVQDMDHENMFWYRQDPGLGLRLIYFSYDVKMKEKGDIPEGYSVSREKKERFSLILESASTNQTSMYLCASSDRTGLYEQYFGPGTRLTVT.

This chain connects TRBV4-1 to TRBJ2-1, with TRBD2 matching over 14 bases. CDR3 size: 18 residues. The junction had 12 bases not matched to a gene; V was cut back by 1 base and J by 10 bases. CDR1 MGHRA and CDR2 YSYEKL come from the germline V gene. This chain's CDR3 is CASSQGSRTSGRPREQFF. Here the CDR3 DNA reads TGCGCCAGCAGCCAAGGGTCTCGGACTAGCGGGAGGCCCCGCGAGCAGTTCTTC.

This clone was seen just once. V gene TRBV6-4 combines with J gene TRBJ2-3; a possible D gene is TRBD2 (6 bases). The CDR3 runs 16 residues. CDR1 MRHNA and CDR2 SNTAGT come from the germline V gene. Trimming shortened V by 6 bases and J by 0 bases, and 16 bases separated the two germline ends. CDR3 nucleotides: TGTGCCAGCAGCCCTAGCGTCACTACTAGCACAGATACGCAGTATTTT. It encodes CASSPSVTTSTDTQYF.

V is TRBV2 and J is TRBJ2-3, with 11 bases matching TRBD2. The CDR3 has 17 amino acids. Looked up from germline, CDR1 is SNHLY and CDR2 is FYNNEI. Trimming at V came to 2 bases and at J to 0 bases, leaving 4 bases not matched to a gene. CDR3 protein: CASSERRLAGSTDTQYF. CDR3 coding DNA: TGTGCCAGCAGTGAAAGACGACTAGCGGGGAGCACAGATACGCAGTATTTT. Full variable domain (outside the CDR3, taken from reference TRBV2 and TRBJ2-3): EPEVTQTPSHQVTQMGQEVILRCVPISNHLYFYWYRQILGQKVEFLVSFYNNEISEKSEIFDDQFSVERPDGSNFTLKIRSTKLEDSAMYFCASSERRLAGSTDTQYFGPGTRLTVL.

The chain is built from TRBV5-1 and TRBJ2-3; 9 bases are a match to TRBD2. CDR1 is SGHRS and CDR2 is YFSETQ in the germline V gene. CDR3 size: 15 residues. V was pared by 0 bases and J by 6 bases, with 5 bases of the junction left unmatched. CDR3 sequence reads: CASSLVASGKDTQYF. The DNA of the CDR3 is TGCGCCAGCAGCTTGGTGGCTAGCGGGAAGGATACGCAGTATTTT.

This sequence joins TRBV19 and TRBJ2-1, with D perhaps TRBD2 (5 bases). With 1 base removed from V and 7 bases from J, the gap between germline ends came to 20 bases. There are 17 residues in the CDR3. The germline V gene has CDR1 LNHDA and CDR2 SQIVND (reference sequence). The CDR3 bases are TGTGCCAGTAGTATAGCCCGGATCCTCCCCGGGGAAAATGAGCAGTTCTTC. Its translation: CASSIARILPGENEQFF.

The chain carries TRBV14 and TRBJ1-3; 7 nucleotides align to TRBD1. CDR1 and CDR2 from the germline V gene are SGHDN and FVKESK. V gave up 8 bases and J gave up 0 bases; unmatched junction bases: 10. The CDR3 is 16 residues long. The CDR3 DNA sequence: TGTGCCAGCGGGGCCGGGACAGCCAGCTCTGGAAACACCATATATTTT. It encodes CASGAGTASSGNTIYF. Filled out from reference TRBV14 and TRBJ1-3, the complete variable domain reads EAGVTQFPSHSVIEKGQTVTLRCDPISGHDNLYWYRRVMGKEIKFLLHFVKESKQDESGMPNNRFLAERTGGTYSTLKVQPAELEDSGVYFCASGAGTASSGNTIYFGEGSWLTVV.

The chain uses TRBV7-2 and TRBJ1-4; the match to TRBD1 covers 12 bases. The germline V gene has CDR1 SGHTA and CDR2 FQGNSA. Unmatched junction bases numbered 5, after V lost 0 bases and J lost 3 bases. This CDR3 has 18 amino acids. The CDR3 nucleotides are TGTGCCAGCAGCTTAGCTCCGGGACAGGGGGCGGCTAATGAAAAACTGTTTTTT. Protein: CASSLAPGQGAANEKLFF.

This chain links TRBV4-1 with TRBJ2-2, with 8 bases aligning to TRBD1. The CDR3 runs 16 residues. V lost 5 bases, J lost 0 bases, and 5 bases stayed unmatched. Germline V gene sequence: CDR1 MGHRA, CDR2 YSYEKL. The CDR3 DNA reads as TGCGCCAGCAGCTCTCCAGGGGGCGCGAACACCGGGGAGCTGTTTTTT. Residues: CASSSPGGANTGELFF.

This chain links TRBV28 with TRBJ2-1; the D gene is possibly TRBD2 (7 bases). Looked up from germline, CDR1 is MDHEN and CDR2 is SYDVKM. The CDR3 has 17 amino acids. V lost 5 bases and J 4 bases, leaving 21 bases between the germline ends. The CDR3 reads CASSPTLGGGPYNEQFF. The DNA of the CDR3 is TGTGCCAGCAGTCCCACCCTCGGCGGGGGCCCATACAATGAGCAGTTCTTC.

The rearrangement joins TRBV30 to TRBJ1-2, with TRBD1 identical over 10 bases. Germline V gives CDR1 GTSNPN, CDR2 SVGIG (reference sequence). V gave up 8 bases and J gave up 8 bases; unmatched junction bases: 8. This CDR3 region has 12 residues. CDR3 in amino acids: CAGIGTGDGYTF. Here the CDR3 DNA reads TGTGCCGGTATCGGGACAGGGGACGGCTACACCTTC.

The V call is TRBV5-5, the J call TRBJ2-1; a weak D match, TRBD2 (5 bases). Trimming took 4 bases from V and 5 from J, leaving 10 bases between them. The CDR3 loop spans 13 amino acids. Germline loops: CDR1 SGHKS, CDR2 YYEKEE (reference sequence). The chain's CDR3 is CASSTLLDNEQFF. The DNA for the CDR3 is TGTGCCAGCAGCACCCTACTAGACAATGAGCAGTTCTTC.

This chain's CDR3 is CASSQDTPSGENTGELFF. The CDR3, as DNA: TGTGCCAGCAGCCAAGACACCCCTAGCGGGGAGAACACCGGGGAGCTGTTTTTT. The chain uses TRBV4-2 and TRBJ2-2, with TRBD2 matching 9 bases. Germline CDR1 and CDR2: LGHNA and YNFKEQ. Trimming cost V 0 bases and J 1 base; bases outside gene matches: 6. The CDR3 spans 18 residues.

The chain carries TRBV2 and TRBJ2-2; D gene uncertain. The CDR3 loop spans 11 amino acids. The germline V gene has CDR1 SNHLY and CDR2 FYNNEI. Trimming shortened V by 5 bases and J by 4 bases, and 2 bases separated the two germline ends. The chain's CDR3 is CASSRTGELFF. CDR3 DNA: TGTGCCAGCAGTCGCACCGGGGAGCTGTTTTTT.

The chain combines TRBV9 with TRBJ2-1, with TRBD2 matching over 12 bases. Germline lookup yields CDR1 SGDLS and CDR2 YYNGEE. CDR3 length: 18 residues. V was pared by 0 bases and J by 6 bases, with 10 bases of the junction left unmatched. The CDR3 DNA reads TGTGCCAGCAGCGTAGGAACTATACTAGCGGGAGGACGCAATGAGCAGTTCTTC. Translating gives CASSVGTILAGGRNEQFF.

V is TRBV5-6 and J is TRBJ2-7, with 10 bases lining up with TRBD1. V was pared by 4 bases and J by 2 bases, with 6 bases of the junction left unmatched. Germline V gene sequence: CDR1 SGHDT, CDR2 YYEEEE. The CDR3 totals 15 residues. The CDR3 nucleotides read TGTGCCAGCAGCCGGGACAGGGGAGATCCCTACGAGCAGTACTTC. It encodes CASSRDRGDPYEQYF.

The chain combines TRBV4-2 with TRBJ1-3; 11 nucleotides line up with TRBD1. CDR1 and CDR2 from the germline V gene are LGHNA and YNFKEQ. The CDR3 extends over 17 amino acids. After removal of 1 base from V and 3 bases from J, the junction contained 5 bases not matched to a gene. In DNA form, the CDR3 reads TGTGCCAGCAGCCAAGGTCGGGACAGGGGGTTTGGAAACACCATATATTTT. Protein product: CASSQGRDRGFGNTIYF.

This sequence joins TRBV2 and TRBJ2-1; 13 bases fit TRBD2. In germline, CDR1 is SNHLY, CDR2 FYNNEI. Losses at the gene ends were 7 bases for V and 6 bases for J; bases not matched to a gene: 6. CDR3 size: 15 residues. The CDR3 sequence is CASIEGLAGLNEQFF. DNA of the CDR3: TGTGCCAGCATAGAGGGACTAGCGGGGCTCAATGAGCAGTTCTTC.

The chain employs TRBV2 and TRBJ2-1, with no clear D. Germline-derived CDR1 and CDR2 are SNHLY and FYNNEI. The CDR3 sequence is 20 residues long. The V and J ends lost 6 bases and 0 bases respectively, with 27 bases between them. DNA for the CDR3: TGTGCCAGCAGAGCCCTCTCCCCTTGGAACTATCAATACTCCTACAATGAGCAGTTCTTC. Encoded protein: CASRALSPWNYQYSYNEQFF.

J is TRBJ2-2 and V is TRBV4-3; D might be TRBD1 (5 bases). Germline V CDR1 and CDR2: LGHNA, YSLEER. The CDR3 loop spans 18 amino acids. V was shortened by 0 bases and J by 4 bases, with 18 bases between the two germline ends. CDR3 in amino acids: CASSQDLSTPQGTGELFF. The DNA for the CDR3 is TGCGCCAGCAGCCAAGATTTGTCCACCCCCCAGGGCACCGGGGAGCTGTTTTTT.

The gene calls are TRBV5-6 and TRBJ2-3; D call uncertain. Looked up from germline, CDR1 is SGHDT and CDR2 is YYEEEE. CDR3 length: 14 amino acids. The V end was cut by 0 bases, the J end by 4 bases, with 9 bases between. The CDR3 DNA reads as TGTGCCAGCAGCTTGGGTGGTGTAGCAGATACGCAGTATTTT. It is translated as CASSLGGVADTQYF. Complete variable domain (other parts from reference TRBV5-6 and TRBJ2-3): DAGVTQSPTHLIKTRGQQVTLRCSPKSGHDTVSWYQQALGQGPQFIFQYYEEEERQRGNFPDRFSGHQFPNYSSELNVNALLLGDSALYLCASSLGGVADTQYFGPGTRLTVL.

In this sample, this clone turned up a few times. The chain links TRBV7-9 to TRBJ2-2; D uncertain. V was cut by 11 bases and J by 6 bases, with 7 bases left in between. CDR3 length: 10 residues. Germline V gives CDR1 SEHNR, CDR2 FQNEAQ (reference sequence). The CDR3 spells CAAKPGELFF. CDR3 coding DNA: TGTGCCGCGAAACCCGGGGAGCTGTTTTTT.

The chain joins TRBV27 to TRBJ2-5; maybe TRBD2 (5 bases). CDR3 length equals 13 residues. In germline, CDR1 is MNHEY, CDR2 SMNVEV (reference sequence). V lost 8 bases and J 4 bases, leaving 14 bases between the germline ends. The CDR3 coding sequence is TGTGCCAGCGCCCATGGAGGAGGAGAGACCCAGTACTTC. Translating it yields CASAHGGGETQYF.

The chain is built from TRBV30 and TRBJ2-7; 8 bases match TRBD2. The length of the CDR3 is 13 residues. V dropped 3 bases and J dropped 6; count of bases not matched to a gene: 7. Germline values: CDR1 GTSNPN, CDR2 SVGIG (reference sequence). This CDR3 reads CAWRPAGAGEQYF. The CDR3 DNA is TGTGCCTGGAGACCAGCGGGAGCGGGCGAGCAGTACTTC.

DNA of the CDR3: TGTGCCAGTAGTATAGTATACTCGGAGCCCTACGAGCAGTACTTC. This encodes CASSIVYSEPYEQYF. The J gene is TRBJ2-7, the V gene TRBV19; no clear D. The CDR3 length is 15 residues. V was cut by 1 base and J by 2 bases, with 12 bases left in between. CDR1 LNHDA and CDR2 SQIVND come from the germline V gene (reference sequence).

The chain recombines TRBV5-1 with TRBJ2-7; the match to TRBD1 covers 7 bases. The CDR3 runs to 16 residues. Germline CDR1 and CDR2: SGHRS and YFSETQ. Losses at the gene ends were 4 bases for V and 6 bases for J; bases not matched to a gene: 16. Written as DNA, the CDR3 is TGCGCCAGCAGCATAGCTCTCCAGGGGGAGTCGAGCGAGCAGTACTTC. Protein product: CASSIALQGESSEQYF.